This T cell receptor beta chain was profiled in a study of blood T cells in healthy people across ages. Primed by a sample-barcoded 5' primer and a J-beta primer mix, a second PCR proceeded for roughly 6 to 12 cycles. One entry per CDR3 protein results from TCRdb running MiXCR on the 5' RACE reads. The table has around 1,600,000 distinct CDR3 sequences, about 42% seen once; the top ten hold approximately 4%. Peripheral blood samples of around 9.5 milliliters were drawn from each donor. The authors isolated at least 6 million PBMCs per sample. The CDR3 sequence is 14 residues long. Between the trimmed V and J ends, which lost 11 bases and 2 bases, there was a span of 18 bases. The germline CDR1 and CDR2 sequences are MGHRA and YSYEKL.

This receptor was identified in a woman younger than 35 in good health. This chain links TRBV4-1 with TRBJ1-1; D call uncertain. Sequenced sample: blood. DNA for the CDR3: TGCGCCTCTATATCCGTGGGCCAAAACACTGAAGCTTTCTTT. Protein sequence: CASISVGQNTEAFF.